One sample yielded the 23 T cell receptor beta chains listed below, sequenced in a study of CD8+ T cells in alopecia areata. RNA, once extracted, was reverse transcribed into cDNA for use as the sequencing template. TCRdb keeps only in-frame clones here, not all; method: immunoSEQ multiplex PCR. The sample records about 120,000 clones, around 50% being singletons. Sample: NKG2D-low CD8+ T cells sorted from blood. These receptors were obtained from a human donor with alopecia areata.

The table lists this clone with a few counts. The chain carries TRBV29-1 and TRBJ2-2; tentatively, D is TRBD2 (6 bases). Trimming removed 7 bases from V and 4 bases from J, with 10 bases in between. Germline V CDR1 and CDR2: SQVTM, ANQGSEA. CDR3 size: 12 residues. CDR3 sequence reads: CSGMGGTGELFF. CDR3 DNA sequence: TGCAGCGGGATGGGGGGCACCGGGGAGCTGTTTTTT.

This clone was picked up a small number of times. The chain links TRBV4-2 to TRBJ2-5; D is unclear. CDR1 and CDR2 from the germline V gene are LGHNA and YNFKEQ. Trimming stripped 1 base from V and 4 bases from J, with 13 bases between. The CDR3 sequence is 15 residues long. The CDR3 coding sequence is TGTGCCAGCAGCCAAGGCCTGGGCCGTACAGAGACCCAGTACTTC. Translating it yields CASSQGLGRTETQYF.

On this clone itself: Other DNA sequences in this specimen translate into the identical CDR3. The chain links TRBV4-1 to TRBJ1-5, with 7 bases fitting TRBD1. The CDR3 loop spans 14 amino acids. The V gene end was trimmed by 0 bases and the J gene end by 7 bases; junction bases not matched to a gene: 3. Germline lookup yields CDR1 MGHRA and CDR2 YSYEKL. CDR3: CASSQEGGEQPQHF. The CDR3 coding sequence is TGCGCCAGCAGCCAAGAAGGGGGCGAGCAGCCCCAGCATTTT.

The V and J genes are TRBV2 and TRBJ2-1; unclear D gene. V lost 0 bases and J lost 7, with 4 bases in between. The CDR3 totals 12 residues. Germline V CDR1 and CDR2: SNHLY, FYNNEI. The CDR3 DNA follows: TGTGCCAGCAGTGAAGCGGGGAATGAGCAGTTCTTC. Its translation is CASSEAGNEQFF.

The genes are TRBV13 and TRBJ2-1; D assignment may be TRBD1 or TRBD2 (6 bases each). Germline V gene data show CDR1 as PRHDT and CDR2 as FYEKMQ (reference sequence). The V end was cut by 6 bases, the J end by 3 bases, with 15 bases between. The CDR3 loop spans 15 amino acids. CDR3 bases: TGTGCCAGCAGTTACTCAGGAGGGGGCTACAATGAGCAGTTCTTC. This gives the protein CASSYSGGGYNEQFF.

CDR3 nucleotides: TGCGCCAGCAGCCAGGCACTAGCGGGGGCTGACTCCTACGAGCAGTACTTC. Translated, it gives CASSQALAGADSYEQYF. The gene calls are TRBV4-1 and TRBJ2-7; 11 positions match TRBD2. The CDR3 loop spans 17 amino acids. V was pared by 3 bases and J by 0 bases, with 7 bases of the junction left unmatched. CDR1 is MGHRA and CDR2 is YSYEKL in the germline V gene.

This clone was seen more than once but under ten times. The chain is built from TRBV29-1 and TRBJ2-3, with D perhaps assigned TRBD1 or TRBD2 (7 bases each). The V gene lost 1 base and the J gene lost 2 bases, with 16 bases spanning the gap. Germline CDR1 and CDR2: SQVTM and ANQGSEA. The CDR3 covers 16 residues. This CDR3 reads CSVEGGRDRPTDTQYF. In DNA form, the CDR3 reads TGCAGCGTTGAAGGAGGGAGGGACAGACCCACAGATACGCAGTATTTT.

The gene calls are TRBV30 and TRBJ2-5, with 7 bases fitting TRBD1. The CDR3 is 15 residues long. Trimming removed 4 bases from V and 1 base from J; junction bases left unmatched: 9. Germline lookup yields CDR1 GTSNPN and CDR2 SVGIG (reference sequence). CDR3 nucleotide sequence: TGTGCCTGGACCCTTACGGGACAGTCCCAAGAGACCCAGTACTTC. Translated, it gives CAWTLTGQSQETQYF.

The gene calls are TRBV30 and TRBJ1-2; a possible D gene is TRBD1 (5 bases). V was cut by 2 bases and J by 8 bases, with 18 bases left in between. The germline V gene has CDR1 GTSNPN and CDR2 SVGIG (reference sequence). The CDR3 extends over 14 amino acids. Here the CDR3 reads CAWSPGFALGGYTF. The CDR3 nucleotides read TGTGCCTGGAGTCCAGGGTTCGCCCTGGGGGGCTACACCTTC.

This clone has only a few counts. V gene TRBV29-1 combines with J gene TRBJ1-2, with TRBD1 identical over 9 bases. The CDR3 runs to 12 residues. Trimming took 7 bases from V and 6 from J; bases not matched to a gene: 6. From germline, CDR1 is SQVTM and CDR2 ANQGSEA. CDR3 nucleotides: TGCAGCGCCCTGACAGGGGGGCATGGCTACACCTTC. As protein: CSALTGGHGYTF.

This chain uses TRBV29-1 with TRBJ2-7; 11 bases agree with TRBD1. Unmatched junction bases numbered 9, after V lost 4 bases and J lost 7 bases. CDR1 is SQVTM, CDR2 ANQGSEA, per germline. The CDR3 runs 14 residues. CDR3 loop: CSVVPGQGGWEQYF. The CDR3 DNA reads TGCAGCGTTGTACCGGGACAGGGGGGTTGGGAGCAGTACTTC.

The DNA for the CDR3 is TGCAGCGTTGGTGACTGGTCCGGGAGGGCCCGAGATACGCAGTATTTT. It encodes CSVGDWSGRARDTQYF. The chain links TRBV29-1 to TRBJ2-3; 8 positions match TRBD2. CDR3 length equals 16 residues. Looked up from germline, CDR1 is SQVTM and CDR2 is ANQGSEA. V gave up 4 bases and J gave up 5 bases; unmatched junction bases: 14.

This chain connects TRBV29-1 to TRBJ2-3; possibly TRBD2 for D (5 bases). The CDR3 is 13 residues long. Trimming removed 7 bases from V and 1 base from J, with 12 bases in between. The germline CDR1 and CDR2 sequences are SQVTM and ANQGSEA. The chain's CDR3 is CSADLAGTDTQYF. The CDR3 DNA reads TGCAGCGCCGACCTAGCAGGCACAGATACGCAGTATTTT.

The V gene is TRBV4-1, the J gene TRBJ2-7, with 12 bases lining up with TRBD1. The ends lost 3 bases at V and 7 bases at J; junction bases unmatched: 4. Germline-derived CDR1 and CDR2 are MGHRA and YSYEKL. CDR3 length: 14 residues. The DNA for the CDR3 is TGCGCCAGCAGCCAGGGACAGGGGGCATCGGAGCAGTACTTC. Its protein is CASSQGQGASEQYF.

V gene TRBV2 combines with J gene TRBJ1-2, with D unclear. The V gene lost 7 bases and the J gene lost 4 bases, with 7 bases spanning the gap. The germline gives CDR1 SNHLY, CDR2 FYNNEI. This CDR3 has 11 residues. In DNA, the CDR3 is TGTGCCAGCAAGGGCCTCTATGGCTACACCTTC. It translates to CASKGLYGYTF. Based on the CDR3 plus reference TRBV2 and TRBJ1-2, the full variable domain is EPEVTQTPSHQVTQMGQEVILRCVPISNHLYFYWYRQILGQKVEFLVSFYNNEISEKSEIFDDQFSVERPDGSNFTLKIRSTKLEDSAMYFCASKGLYGYTFGSGTRLTVV.

This sequence joins TRBV11-2 and TRBJ1-1; 7 bases map to TRBD1. The junction had 0 bases not matched to a gene; V was cut back by 8 bases and J by 0 bases. CDR3 length: 12 amino acids. The V gene's germline CDR1 is SGHAT and CDR2 FQNNGV. CDR3 amino acids: CASDRVNTEAFF. In DNA, the CDR3 is TGTGCCAGCGACAGGGTGAACACTGAAGCTTTCTTT.

The gene calls are TRBV29-1 and TRBJ2-1, with unresolved D. The CDR3 sequence is 14 residues long. Germline V gene sequence: CDR1 SQVTM, CDR2 ANQGSEA. The ends were cut back, 6 bases at V and 9 bases at J, with 21 bases in the middle. CDR3 region: CSVYLDRAIGEQFF. Here the CDR3 DNA reads TGCAGCGTCTATCTGGACCGGGCCATAGGTGAGCAGTTCTTC.

The chain combines TRBV29-1 with TRBJ1-2, with unresolved D. The V gene's germline CDR1 is SQVTM and CDR2 ANQGSEA. The germline V and J ends were trimmed by 0 bases and 0 bases, with 11 bases remaining between them. The CDR3 is 15 residues long. The CDR3 region has the DNA TGCAGCGTTGAAGATCCTTCTGGGCCTAACTATGGCTACACCTTC. Encoded protein: CSVEDPSGPNYGYTF. Looking up the rest from reference TRBV29-1 and TRBJ1-2 gives the full variable domain: SAVISQKPSRDICQRGTSLTIQCQVDSQVTMMFWYRQQPGQSLTLIATANQGSEATYESGFVIDKFPISRPNLTFSTLTVSNMSPEDSSIYLCSVEDPSGPNYGYTFGSGTRLTVV.

This clone was detected only a few times. This chain uses TRBV30 with TRBJ2-1, with D possibly being TRBD2 (5 bases). Trimming removed 1 base from V and 10 bases from J, with 11 bases in between. This CDR3 is built from 12 residues. Per germline, CDR1 GTSNPN and CDR2 SVGIG (reference sequence). In DNA, the CDR3 is TGTGCCTGGAGTGAGGCTAGCTGGGAGCAGTTCTTC. Its protein is CAWSEASWEQFF.

The genes are TRBV29-1 and TRBJ2-7, with D possibly matching TRBD1 (6 bases). Germline V gene data show CDR1 as SQVTM and CDR2 as ANQGSEA. Trimming shortened V by 7 bases and J by 2 bases, and 12 bases separated the two germline ends. CDR3 size: 12 residues. The CDR3 here is CSGEDSAYEQYF. As DNA, the CDR3 is TGCAGCGGCGAGGACAGTGCCTACGAGCAGTACTTC.

The chain employs TRBV29-1 and TRBJ2-7; D possibly corresponds to TRBD1 (5 bases). The CDR3 covers 13 residues. V was trimmed by 7 bases and J by 3 bases, leaving 16 bases between them. The germline V gene encodes CDR1 SQVTM and CDR2 ANQGSEA. The CDR3, as DNA: TGCAGCGCCCTGGGGCCTACCAACTACGAGCAGTACTTC. Amino acid sequence: CSALGPTNYEQYF.

The rearrangement links TRBV27 to TRBJ2-1; 7 bases map to TRBD1. The length of the CDR3 is 16 residues. J gave up 0 bases and V 0 bases, and 2 bases lay outside the gene matches. Germline CDR1 is MNHEY and CDR2 is SMNVEV (reference sequence). The CDR3 DNA reads as TGTGCCAGCAGTTTATCGGCAGGGGGCTCCTACAATGAGCAGTTCTTC. It translates to CASSLSAGGSYNEQFF.

The rearrangement links TRBV28 to TRBJ2-7; 7 bases align to TRBD1. Germline CDR1 is MDHEN and CDR2 is SYDVKM. Trimming at V came to 3 bases and at J to 6 bases, leaving 2 bases not matched to a gene. There are 12 residues in the CDR3. The CDR3, as DNA: TGTGCCAGCAGTTTTGACAGGGCCGAGCAGTACTTC. It is translated as CASSFDRAEQYF.